The 7 T cell receptor beta chains below were found in one sample sequenced in a study of immune evolution from preneoplasia to lung adenocarcinoma. The table came from immunoSEQ multiplex PCR; TCRdb's copy has only in-frame clones and leaves some out. The data contain about 7,000 clones, around 80% of them singletons. Input material: FFPE adjacent normal lung tissue. All receptors derive from a person aged 60-80 years with lung adenocarcinoma.

This chain links TRBV6-5 with TRBJ2-5, with D maybe TRBD2 (6 bases). V lost 4 bases, J lost 1 base, and 13 bases lay in between. Germline V CDR1 and CDR2: MNHEY, SVGAGI. The CDR3 runs 15 residues. The CDR3 region is CASSLELEGQETQYF. The CDR3 DNA is TGTGCCAGCAGTTTGGAACTGGAGGGCCAAGAGACCCAGTACTTC.

The chain joins TRBV15 to TRBJ2-5; 9 bases fit TRBD2. V trimming: 0 bases; J trimming: 3 bases; junction bases outside the gene matches: 2. Germline V gives CDR1 LNHNV, CDR2 YYDKDF (reference sequence). The CDR3 has 15 amino acids. The CDR3 region is CATSREASGKETQYF. The CDR3 nucleotides are TGTGCCACCAGCAGAGAGGCTAGCGGGAAAGAGACCCAGTACTTC.

The chain couples TRBV5-6 to TRBJ1-1; the D is unclear. This CDR3 spans 13 amino acids. Looked up from germline, CDR1 is SGHDT and CDR2 is YYEEEE. Trimming removed 0 bases at V and 3 bases at J, with 6 bases between. In nucleotides, the CDR3 is TGTGCCAGCAGCTTGGGACGGGACACTGAAGCTTTCTTT. As protein: CASSLGRDTEAFF.

The rearrangement joins TRBV19 to TRBJ2-4; D call uncertain. This CDR3 comprises 16 residues. V was shortened by 0 bases and J by 0 bases, with 9 bases between the two germline ends. The germline CDR1 and CDR2 sequences are LNHDA and SQIVND (reference sequence). The DNA for the CDR3 is TGTGCCAGTAGTATAGACGGCAGTTCAGCCAAAAACATTCAGTACTTC. It encodes CASSIDGSSAKNIQYF. The full variable domain, in which reference TRBV19 and TRBJ2-4 provide the parts outside the CDR3, is DGGITQSPKYLFRKEGQNVTLSCEQNLNHDAMYWYRQDPGQGLRLIYYSQIVNDFQKGDIAEGYSVSREKKESFPLTVTSAQKNPTAFYLCASSIDGSSAKNIQYFGAGTRLSVL.

The V gene is TRBV6-1, the J gene TRBJ2-5; D is unclear. The V gene lost 7 bases and the J gene lost 1 base, with 13 bases spanning the gap. The CDR3 has 14 residues. CDR1 and CDR2 (germline): MNHNS, SASEGT. Written as DNA, the CDR3 is TGTGCCAGCATCGGCCACACGACCCAAGAGACCCAGTACTTC. It translates to CASIGHTTQETQYF.

The CDR3 region is CASSLGDRGTYEQYF. The CDR3 bases are TGCGCCAGCAGCTTGGGAGACAGGGGGACCTACGAGCAGTACTTC. The chain couples TRBV5-1 to TRBJ2-7; TRBD1 agrees at 9 bases. J lost 2 bases, V lost 0 bases, and 3 bases had no gene match. The CDR3 totals 15 residues. Germline CDR1 and CDR2: SGHRS and YFSETQ.

The chain combines TRBV21-1 with TRBJ2-3; the D segment call TRBD2 is taken from the table without a DNA check. TRBV21-1 counts as a pseudogene. This CDR3 has 15 amino acids. The DNA of the CDR3 is TGTGCCAGCAGCAAGTCCGGAGGGCCCCGAGATACGCAGTATTTT. It specifies CASSKSGGPRDTQYF.